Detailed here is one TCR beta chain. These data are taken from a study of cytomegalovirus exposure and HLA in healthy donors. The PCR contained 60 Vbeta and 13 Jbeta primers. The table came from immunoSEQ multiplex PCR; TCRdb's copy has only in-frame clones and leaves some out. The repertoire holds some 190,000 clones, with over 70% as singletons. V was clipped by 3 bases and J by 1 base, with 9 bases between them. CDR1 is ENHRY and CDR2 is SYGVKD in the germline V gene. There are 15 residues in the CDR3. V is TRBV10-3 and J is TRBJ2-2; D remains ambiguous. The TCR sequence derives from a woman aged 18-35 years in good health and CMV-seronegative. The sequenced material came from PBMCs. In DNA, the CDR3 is TGTGCCATCAGTGATTCATCCAGGAACACCGGGGAGCTGTTTTTT. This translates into CAISDSSRNTGELFF.